What follows are 29 T cell receptor beta chains derived from one specimen sequenced in a study of T-cell reconstitution after alpha-beta-depleted transplantation in children. A library of TCRbeta sequences, prepared with unique molecular identifiers, was generated. TCRdb processed the PCR reads anew with MiXCR; each CDR3 protein has one entry. The sample contains hundreds of thousands of distinct CDR3 sequences, around 13% of which appear only once. The sequencing here drew on PBMCs from the stem cell graft donor, taken from the stem cell graft. Receptors originate from a human donor who donated a stem cell graft to a child with acute lymphoblastic leukemia.

This clonotype was counted ten times or more. This sequence joins TRBV20-1 and TRBJ2-7; 7 nucleotides agree with TRBD1. Germline V CDR1 and CDR2: DFQATT, SNEGSKA (reference sequence). This CDR3 has 15 amino acids. Germline trimming cut 3 bases from V and 4 bases from J; bases unmatched to any gene: 12. CDR3 amino acids: CSASKSGQANYEQYF. CDR3 nucleotide sequence: TGCAGTGCTAGTAAGTCCGGACAGGCGAATTACGAGCAGTACTTC.

The gene calls are TRBV7-4 and TRBJ2-7; 8 nucleotides agree with TRBD2. The CDR3 runs 18 residues. CDR1 and CDR2 (germline): SGHVT, SQSDAQ. This CDR3 is CTLSLASLADTRRYEQYF. DNA of the CDR3: TGTACCCTCAGTTTAGCGTCACTAGCGGACACAAGACGCTACGAGCAGTACTTC.

This clonotype appeared a few times. The rearrangement joins TRBV30 to TRBJ1-1; D is perhaps TRBD1 (5 bases). Germline CDR1 reads GTSNPN; CDR2 reads SVGIG (reference sequence). This CDR3 is 13 amino acids long. V lost 4 bases and J 3 bases, leaving 12 bases between the germline ends. For the CDR3, the DNA is TGTGCCTGGAACCCCAGGGAGGACACTGAAGCTTTCTTT. Translating gives CAWNPREDTEAFF. Variable domain in full (rest from reference TRBV30 and TRBJ1-1): SQTIHQWPATLVQPVGSPLSLECTVEGTSNPNLYWYRQAAGRGLQLLFYSVGIGQISSEVPQNLSASRPQDRQFILSSKKLLLSDSGFYLCAWNPREDTEAFFGQGTRLTVV.

This clonotype came up many times. J is TRBJ2-7 and V is TRBV7-2; 9 nucleotides match TRBD2. The V gene end was trimmed by 1 base and the J gene end by 11 bases; junction bases not matched to a gene: 6. Germline assignment: CDR1 SGHTA and CDR2 FQGNSA. This CDR3 has 13 residues. The CDR3 is CASSLDEAGGKYF. DNA of the CDR3: TGTGCCAGCAGCTTAGATGAGGCGGGAGGGAAGTACTTC.

This clonotype was recorded many times. V gene TRBV28 combines with J gene TRBJ1-5, with D unresolved. The V end was cut by 8 bases, the J end by 2 bases, with 7 bases between. The CDR3 contains 12 residues. CDR1 MDHEN and CDR2 SYDVKM come from the germline V gene. CDR3 coding DNA: TGTGCCAGCTTGCGGGGCAATCAGCCCCAGCATTTT. Translating gives CASLRGNQPQHF.

Many counts were recorded for this clonotype. The junction and the germline gene differ at one end; a read error may be behind it. The chain has TRBV5-1 and TRBJ2-7, with TRBD1 matching over 9 bases. CDR3 length equals 13 residues. Germline V gene data show CDR1 as SGHRS and CDR2 as YFSETQ. The CDR3 spells CASSLGQGSEQYF. The CDR3 DNA is TGCGCCAGCAGTTTGGGACAGGGCAGCGAGCAGTACTTC.

This clonotype was counted ten times or more. V and J are TRBV7-2 and TRBJ2-5; 14 bases are shared with TRBD2. The V segment lost 5 bases and the J segment 5 bases; nucleotides outside the gene matches: 10. This CDR3 has 17 residues. Germline CDR1 SGHTA, CDR2 FQGNSA. The CDR3 sequence is CASSLWTSGGWGETQYF. The CDR3 coding sequence is TGTGCCAGCAGCCTATGGACTAGCGGGGGGTGGGGCGAGACCCAGTACTTC.

This clonotype was seen at least ten times. The rearrangement joins TRBV9 to TRBJ2-3; D is uncertain. The germline V and J ends were trimmed by 4 bases and 2 bases, with 11 bases remaining between them. Germline CDR1 and CDR2: SGDLS and YYNGEE. This CDR3 region has 14 residues. The DNA for the CDR3 is TGTGCCAGCAGCTCCGCTAGGGTCACAGATACGCAGTATTTT. This gives the protein CASSSARVTDTQYF.

This clonotype was counted at least ten times. V is TRBV20-1 and J is TRBJ2-5; D is unclear. Looked up from germline, CDR1 is DFQATT and CDR2 is SNEGSKA (reference sequence). CDR3 length: 13 residues. The V end was cut by 2 bases, the J end by 5 bases, with 12 bases between. CDR3 amino acids: CSARKHSGETQYF. DNA for the CDR3: TGCAGTGCTAGAAAACATTCCGGGGAGACCCAGTACTTC.

The sample holds many counts of this clonotype. CDR3 in DNA: TGTGCCAGCAGTTTAACTAGCGGGGAAGTAAGGGAGACCCAGTACTTC. Residues: CASSLTSGEVRETQYF. The V and J genes are TRBV27 and TRBJ2-5, with 10 nucleotides matching TRBD2. The CDR3 is made up of 16 amino acids. Germline lookup yields CDR1 MNHEY and CDR2 SMNVEV (reference sequence). J gave up 5 bases and V 2 bases, and 8 bases lay outside the gene matches.

This clonotype was observed at least ten times. The CDR3 region has the DNA TGTGCCAGCAGTTACGCGGGAACCGGGGAGCTGTTTTTT. Translated, it gives CASSYAGTGELFF. This chain joins TRBV6-2 or TRBV6-3 and TRBJ2-2; perhaps TRBD2 as D (6 bases). The CDR3 is made up of 13 amino acids. Germline assignment: CDR1 MNHEY and CDR2 SVGEGT. Trimming removed 2 bases at V and 5 bases at J, with 6 bases between.

The V call is TRBV28, the J call TRBJ1-5; the match to TRBD1 covers 8 bases. This CDR3 is 13 amino acids long. The germline gives CDR1 MDHEN, CDR2 SYDVKM. V shed 11 bases and J 3 bases; nucleotides not matched to a gene: 6. The CDR3 DNA reads TGTGCCGGACGGACAGGGAACAATCAGCCCCAGCATTTT. It encodes CAGRTGNNQPQHF. The variable domain in full, completed from reference TRBV28 and TRBJ1-5, reads DVKVTQSSRYLVKRTGEKVFLECVQDMDHENMFWYRQDPGLGLRLIYFSYDVKMKEKGDIPEGYSVSREKKERFSLILESASTNQTSMYLCAGRTGNNQPQHFGDGTRLSIL.

This clonotype has only a few counts. The chain joins TRBV4-1 to TRBJ2-1, with D perhaps matching TRBD2 (5 bases). The V end lost 4 bases, the J end lost 4 bases, and 11 bases lay between the germline ends. Germline-derived CDR1 and CDR2 are MGHRA and YSYEKL. This CDR3 comprises 14 residues. As DNA, the CDR3 is TGCGCCAGCAGCCTAAGCGGTCCTTACAATGAGCAGTTCTTC. Protein product: CASSLSGPYNEQFF.

This clonotype was seen repeatedly, ten times or more. The chain uses TRBV4-1 and TRBJ1-2, with a weak D call TRBD1 (5 bases). The CDR3 has 17 amino acids. Looked up from germline, CDR1 is MGHRA and CDR2 is YSYEKL. Trimming left V 0 bases short and J 5 bases short, with 19 bases between. CDR3 bases: TGCGCCAGCAGCCAAGAGGGCCGGGACCCATGGTTGTATGGCTACACCTTC. The encoded protein is CASSQEGRDPWLYGYTF.

The chain is built from TRBV7-2 and TRBJ2-3; D may match TRBD1 or TRBD2 (5 bases each). The CDR3 is 18 residues long. From germline, CDR1 is SGHTA and CDR2 FQGNSA. The V gene lost 0 bases and the J gene lost 6 bases, with 22 bases spanning the gap. DNA of the CDR3: TGTGCCAGCAGCTTAGCGGAGAGGGGACGGACCGGCCTCGATACGCAGTATTTT. Translated, it gives CASSLAERGRTGLDTQYF.

The table lists this clonotype with many counts. The chain links TRBV10-3 to TRBJ2-7; no clear D. The CDR3 extends over 13 amino acids. Trimming removed 7 bases at V and 5 bases at J, with 15 bases between. CDR1 ENHRY and CDR2 SYGVKD come from the germline V gene. As DNA, the CDR3 is TGTGCCATCACCTGGACGGTGGATAACGAGCAGTACTTC. Translating it yields CAITWTVDNEQYF.

Points on this clonotype: A much more abundant neighbour one base away suggests this may be a read error. This chain connects TRBV19 to TRBJ1-2; 12 positions agree with TRBD1. This CDR3 spans 15 amino acids. V shed 4 bases, J shed 6 bases, and the junction held 6 bases outside the gene matches. The germline V gene encodes CDR1 LNHDA and CDR2 SQIVND (reference sequence). This CDR3 is CASSTWDRGHDGYTF. The CDR3, as DNA: TGTGCCAGTAGTACTTGGGACAGGGGGCACGATGGCTACACCTTC.

A remark on this clonotype: A much larger clone differs by one base, so this may be a read error. The chain employs TRBV14 and TRBJ2-5; no reliable D call. CDR3 length equals 13 residues. Germline V gene data show CDR1 as SGHDN and CDR2 as FVKESK. CDR3 DNA sequence: TGTGGCAGCAGCTCATCGAAGAGAGAGACCCAGTACTTC. This translates into CGSSSSKRETQYF.

A few counts support this clonotype. The chain carries TRBV7-2 and TRBJ2-1; 13 bases are a match to TRBD2. Germline V gene sequence: CDR1 SGHTA, CDR2 FQGNSA. Trimming cost V 5 bases and J 4 bases; bases outside gene matches: 23. The CDR3 covers 22 residues. CDR3 amino acids: CASSNPGPTRGLAGTAYNEQFF. CDR3 DNA sequence: TGTGCCAGCAGCAACCCCGGGCCCACCAGGGGACTAGCGGGGACTGCGTACAATGAGCAGTTCTTC.

This clonotype was seen more than once but under ten times. The genes are TRBV18 and TRBJ1-1; D uncertain. The CDR3 has 13 amino acids. The V end lost 4 bases, the J end lost 4 bases, and 10 bases lay between the germline ends. Germline CDR1 and CDR2: KGHSH and LQKENI. CDR3 sequence: CASSRNKGTEAFF. The CDR3 nucleotides are TGTGCCAGCTCACGAAATAAGGGCACTGAAGCTTTCTTT. The full variable domain, its missing parts supplied by reference TRBV18 and TRBJ1-1, is NAGVMQNPRHLVRRRGQEARLRCSPMKGHSHVYWYRQLPEEGLKFMVYLQKENIIDESGMPKERFSAEFPKEGPSILRIQQVVRGDSAAYFCASSRNKGTEAFFGQGTRLTVV.

This clonotype was observed many times. The V call is TRBV7-3, the J call TRBJ2-3, with D hard to call. From germline, CDR1 is SGHTA and CDR2 FQGTGA. CDR3 size: 13 residues. V was cut by 4 bases and J by 6 bases, with 11 bases left in between. The CDR3 protein is CASSYRPADTQYF. CDR3 coding DNA: TGTGCCAGCAGCTACCGACCGGCTGATACGCAGTATTTT.

This clonotype was seen ten or more times. The chain links TRBV10-3 to TRBJ2-1, with D unclear. This CDR3 is built from 12 residues. Germline CDR1 and CDR2: ENHRY and SYGVKD. The ends were cut back, 3 bases at V and 4 bases at J, with 4 bases in the middle. The CDR3: CAISDVYNEQFF. The CDR3 bases are TGTGCCATCAGTGACGTATACAATGAGCAGTTCTTC.

This clonotype was seen ten or more times. This chain connects TRBV24-1 to TRBJ2-5; 7 bases align to TRBD1. This CDR3 comprises 15 residues. Looked up from germline, CDR1 is KGHDR and CDR2 is SFDVKD. J lost 1 base, V lost 4 bases, and 5 bases had no gene match. CDR3 DNA sequence: TGTGCCACCAGTGACCGGGGACAGCCCCAAGAGACCCAGTACTTC. It is translated as CATSDRGQPQETQYF.

This clonotype was seen repeatedly, ten times or more. V gene TRBV12-3 or TRBV12-4 combines with J gene TRBJ1-1; 7 bases match TRBD1. The V gene end was trimmed by 7 bases and the J gene end by 0 bases; junction bases not matched to a gene: 2. The CDR3 totals 13 residues. CDR3 loop: CASMGQLNTEAFF. CDR3 sequence (DNA): TGTGCCAGCATGGGACAGCTGAACACTGAAGCTTTCTTT.

This clonotype came up many times. CDR3 loop: CASSLGPSEGETQYF. CDR3 coding DNA: TGCGCCAGCAGCTTGGGCCCCAGCGAAGGGGAGACCCAGTACTTC. V and J are TRBV5-1 and TRBJ2-5; D remains ambiguous. Per germline, CDR1 SGHRS and CDR2 YFSETQ. V lost 0 bases and J 5 bases, leaving 14 bases between the germline ends. This CDR3 region has 15 residues.

This clonotype was counted ten times or more. The chain recombines TRBV4-3 with TRBJ2-2, with D possibly TRBD2 on 7 matching bases. V lost 0 bases to trimming and J lost 4 bases, with 15 bases between them. CDR3 length: 17 residues. CDR1 is LGHNA and CDR2 is YSLEER in the germline V gene. The CDR3 coding sequence is TGCGCCAGCAGCCAAGAAACCGGGGGGCCTACCACCGGGGAGCTGTTTTTT. Translating gives CASSQETGGPTTGELFF.

This clonotype showed up many times. The DNA for the CDR3 is TGCAGTGCCAAACGACAGGGGTCAGGGGAAAAACTGTTTTTT. Residues: CSAKRQGSGEKLFF. This chain joins TRBV20-1 and TRBJ1-4, with TRBD1 matching over 8 bases. Germline trimming cut 6 bases from V and 8 bases from J; bases unmatched to any gene: 11. The CDR3 spans 14 residues. The germline CDR1 and CDR2 sequences are DFQATT and SNEGSKA (reference sequence).

In its sample, this clonotype was seen many times. The CDR3 sequence is CASSLLGDGEQYF. CDR3 nucleotides: TGCGCCAGCAGCTTACTGGGGGACGGGGAGCAGTACTTC. The J gene is TRBJ2-7, the V gene TRBV5-1; TRBD1 or TRBD2 may be the D gene (5 bases each). Trimming left V 2 bases short and J 7 bases short, with 13 bases between. This CDR3 contains 13 residues. Germline values: CDR1 SGHRS, CDR2 YFSETQ. The whole variable domain, filled in from reference TRBV5-1 and TRBJ2-7, reads KAGVTQTPRYLIKTRGQQVTLSCSPISGHRSVSWYQQTPGQGLQFLFEYFSETQRNKGNFPGRFSGRQFSNSRSEMNVSTLELGDSALYLCASSLLGDGEQYFGPGTRLTVT.

This clonotype was observed many times. The chain uses TRBV6-5 and TRBJ1-2; no reliable D call. The germline V gene encodes CDR1 MNHEY and CDR2 SVGAGI. Between the trimmed V and J ends, which lost 2 bases and 6 bases, there was a span of 13 bases. There are 14 residues in the CDR3. Written as DNA, the CDR3 is TGTGCCAGCAGTTACCTACGGGAGCTGGATGGCTACACCTTC. Translated, it gives CASSYLRELDGYTF.